A single sample is the source of the 9 T cell receptor beta chains below, sequenced in a study of T-cell reconstitution after alpha-beta-depleted transplantation in children. A library of TCRbeta sequences, prepared with unique molecular identifiers, was generated. A single record per CDR3 protein comes from TCRdb applying MiXCR to the PCR reads. Here the sample spans about 440,000 distinct CDR3 sequences, 43% being singletons. The source material was PBMCs, sampled before TCRalphabeta/CD19-depleted stem cell transplant. These TCRs come from a girl under 10 years old with aplastic anemia, due to receive a stem cell transplant.

This clonotype was found many times. This chain joins TRBV29-1 and TRBJ2-1; D remains ambiguous. Germline CDR1 is SQVTM and CDR2 is ANQGSEA. The germline V and J ends were trimmed by 4 bases and 6 bases, with 13 bases remaining between them. This CDR3 contains 13 residues. As DNA, the CDR3 is TGCAGCGTTGTTTCGGCACCCACCAATGAGCAGTTCTTC. The encoded protein is CSVVSAPTNEQFF.

This sequence joins TRBV6-5 and TRBJ2-1; 9 bases are shared with TRBD2. The trim removed 4 bases at V and 4 bases at J, leaving 11 bases unmatched. The CDR3 covers 17 residues. The germline V gene encodes CDR1 MNHEY and CDR2 SVGAGI. The CDR3 nucleotides read TGTGCCAGCAGTTCTGATCAGCGGGAGGCCCTATACAATGAGCAGTTCTTC. Encoded protein: CASSSDQREALYNEQFF.

The chain carries TRBV25-1 and TRBJ2-5; the D gene is possibly TRBD2 (5 bases). Germline loops: CDR1 MGHDK, CDR2 SYGVNS. The CDR3 has 15 residues. Trimming took 5 bases from V and 5 from J, leaving 18 bases between them. CDR3 residues: CASSHRRGGYETQYF. Written as DNA, the CDR3 is TGTGCCAGCAGTCATCGACGGGGTGGTTATGAGACCCAGTACTTC.

This clonotype was counted many times. This sequence joins TRBV20-1 and TRBJ2-7; unclear D gene. Germline V lookup: CDR1 DFQATT, CDR2 SNEGSKA (reference sequence). The length of the CDR3 is 13 residues. Trimming shortened V by 0 bases and J by 4 bases, and 10 bases separated the two germline ends. The CDR3 spells CSARDAAPYEQYF. In nucleotides, the CDR3 is TGCAGTGCTAGAGATGCAGCTCCGTACGAGCAGTACTTC.

The V gene is TRBV6-1, the J gene TRBJ1-3; the D gene is possibly TRBD1 (6 bases). The CDR3 loop spans 15 amino acids. Trimming shortened V by 10 bases and J by 8 bases, and 24 bases separated the two germline ends. The germline V gene has CDR1 MNHNS and CDR2 SASEGT. The CDR3 spells CATYRRGAPGDTIYF. DNA for the CDR3: TGTGCCACCTACCGGCGGGGGGCCCCGGGGGACACCATATATTTT.

J is TRBJ2-5 and V is TRBV29-1; D call uncertain. CDR3 length equals 13 residues. Trimming removed 1 base at V and 4 bases at J, with 10 bases between. The germline gives CDR1 SQVTM, CDR2 ANQGSEA. DNA of the CDR3: TGCAGCGTTGAAGCGTCAGCAGGAGAGACCCAGTACTTC. Translated, it gives CSVEASAGETQYF. The full variable domain, in which reference TRBV29-1 and TRBJ2-5 provide the parts outside the CDR3, is SAVISQKPSRDICQRGTSLTIQCQVDSQVTMMFWYRQQPGQSLTLIATANQGSEATYESGFVIDKFPISRPNLTFSTLTVSNMSPEDSSIYLCSVEASAGETQYFGPGTRLLVL.

The chain recombines TRBV9 with TRBJ1-2, with a tentative D call TRBD1 (5 bases). The CDR3 consists of 14 residues. The V end lost 0 bases, the J end lost 8 bases, and 14 bases lay between the germline ends. Germline CDR1 reads SGDLS; CDR2 reads YYNGEE. In nucleotides, the CDR3 is TGTGCCAGCAGCGTAGGGACCAGGGCCTTGGGCTACACCTTC. Its protein product is CASSVGTRALGYTF.

A word on this clonotype: This may be a read error, as it is one base from a much larger clone. The rearrangement joins TRBV5-1 to TRBJ2-7; the match to TRBD2 covers 9 bases. CDR1 is SGHRS and CDR2 is YFSETQ in the germline V gene. There are 14 residues in the CDR3. With 1 base clipped from V and 9 bases from J, the junction kept 8 bases outside the gene matches. CDR3 nucleotides: TGCGCCAGCAGCTTGTTTCTAGCGGGAAACGGGCAGTACTTC. Protein product: CASSLFLAGNGQYF.

The gene calls are TRBV3-1 and TRBJ1-1; D may be TRBD1 (5 bases). The CDR3 has 12 amino acids. Trimming took 5 bases from V and 5 from J, leaving 9 bases between them. Germline-derived CDR1 and CDR2 are LGHDT and YNNKEL (reference sequence). For the CDR3, the DNA is TGTGCCAGCAGCTCGGGACGAACTGAAGCTTTCTTT. This encodes CASSSGRTEAFF.